This is a list of T cell receptor beta chains from one sample in a study of OX40 agonist ivuxolimab in advanced cancers. Measured with immunoSEQ multiplex PCR; TCRdb has only the in-frame clones, and not every one. The data show approximately 22,000 clones, roughly 85% seen once. The material sequenced was CD4+ or CD8+ T cells sorted from blood, taken in a trial of the OX40 agonist ivuxolimab. The receptors shown here come from an adult with an advanced solid tumor such as melanoma, head and neck, liver or kidney cancer. Both conserved end residues are part of each CDR3. D genes are given only for firm matches. Some rows mark clone size as missing; the rest say once, few, many or name a class of expanded clone.

clone_size: NA; j_call: TRBJ2-4; d_call: NA; v_call: TRBV29-1; cdr3_nt: TGCAGCGTTGATATAACACAACTAGCCAAAAACATTCAGTACTTC; cdr3_aa: CSVDITQLAKNIQYF
clone_size: NA; j_call: TRBJ1-5; d_call: TRBD1; v_call: TRBV5-4; cdr3_nt: TGTGCCAGCAGCAAGGACAGGGAGAAAAGTCAGCCCCAGCATTTT; cdr3_aa: CASSKDREKSQPQHF
clone_size: NA; j_call: TRBJ1-3; d_call: TRBD1; v_call: TRBV7-2; cdr3_nt: TGTGCCAGCAGCCAGGGGGTGTCTGGAAACACCATATATTTT; cdr3_aa: CASSQGVSGNTIYF
clone_size: once; j_call: TRBJ1-2; d_call: NA; v_call: TRBV6-5; cdr3_nt: TGTGCCAGCAGTTTCGACAACGGGCATGGCTATGGCTACACCTTC; cdr3_aa: CASSFDNGHGYGYTF
clone_size: NA; j_call: TRBJ2-7; d_call: TRBD1; v_call: TRBV6-1; cdr3_nt: TGTGCCAGCAGTATGGGACAGAGATCCTACGAGCAGTACTTC; cdr3_aa: CASSMGQRSYEQYF
clone_size: NA; j_call: TRBJ2-3; d_call: NA; v_call: TRBV5-5; cdr3_nt: TGTGCCAGCAGCTTAGACGGGAGTTGGACAGATACGCAGTATTTT; cdr3_aa: CASSLDGSWTDTQYF
clone_size: NA; j_call: TRBJ1-4; d_call: TRBD1; v_call: TRBV2; cdr3_nt: TGTGCCAGCAGCTGGACAGGGGCCGCGGGCCCAACTAATGAAAAACTGTTTTTT; cdr3_aa: CASSWTGAAGPTNEKLFF
clone_size: NA; j_call: TRBJ2-7; d_call: TRBD2; v_call: TRBV7-2; cdr3_nt: TGTGCCAGCAGCAGCGGACTAGCGGCCTACGAGCAGTACTTC; cdr3_aa: CASSSGLAAYEQYF
clone_size: NA; j_call: TRBJ1-4; d_call: NA; v_call: TRBV2; cdr3_nt: TGTGCCAGCAGTGAGGCGGGGAGGGGCGGTGAAAAACTGTTTTTT; cdr3_aa: CASSEAGRGGEKLFF
clone_size: NA; j_call: TRBJ2-2; d_call: TRBD1; v_call: TRBV9; cdr3_nt: TGTGCCAGCAGCGTAGCAACAGGGGACACCGGGGAGCTGTTTTTT; cdr3_aa: CASSVATGDTGELFF
clone_size: NA; j_call: TRBJ2-1; d_call: NA; v_call: TRBV7-5; cdr3_nt: TGTGCCAGAAGCACAGCCACCGCCGAGCAGTTCTTC; cdr3_aa: CARSTATAEQFF
clone_size: NA; j_call: TRBJ2-3; d_call: NA; v_call: TRBV10-3; cdr3_nt: TGTGCCATCAGGGGCGGGACTAGCACAGATACGCAGTATTTT; cdr3_aa: CAIRGGTSTDTQYF
clone_size: NA; j_call: TRBJ1-1; d_call: NA; v_call: TRBV23-1; cdr3_nt: TGCGCCAGCAGTCATACCGGTGATTGGGCTGAAGCTTTCTTT; cdr3_aa: CASSHTGDWAEAFF
clone_size: NA; j_call: TRBJ2-7; d_call: NA; v_call: TRBV30; cdr3_nt: TGTGCCTGGGAGATTATGTTTGAGCAGTACTTC; cdr3_aa: CAWEIMFEQYF
clone_size: NA; j_call: TRBJ1-2; d_call: TRBD1; v_call: TRBV11-2; cdr3_nt: TGTGCCAGCAGCCCCGGGACAGGTCTTGTCTACACCTTC; cdr3_aa: CASSPGTGLVYTF
clone_size: NA; j_call: TRBJ2-5; d_call: NA; v_call: TRBV29-1; cdr3_nt: TGCAGCGTTGGTTACCAAGAGACCCAGTACTTC; cdr3_aa: CSVGYQETQYF
clone_size: NA; j_call: TRBJ2-5; d_call: TRBD2; v_call: TRBV5-1; cdr3_nt: TGCGCCAGCAGCTTGGCGCTAGCGGAAAAAGAGACCCAGTACTTC; cdr3_aa: CASSLALAEKETQYF
clone_size: NA; j_call: TRBJ2-2; d_call: TRBD2; v_call: TRBV7-3; cdr3_nt: TGTGCCAGCAGCTCTCGTAGCGGGAGAGGTACCGGGGAGCTGTTTTTT; cdr3_aa: CASSSRSGRGTGELFF
clone_size: NA; j_call: TRBJ1-1; d_call: TRBD1; v_call: TRBV6-5; cdr3_nt: TGTGCCAGCAGTTACACGCAACAGGGGGTTAATGAAGCTTTCTTT; cdr3_aa: CASSYTQQGVNEAFF
clone_size: NA; j_call: TRBJ2-5; d_call: NA; v_call: TRBV7-3; cdr3_nt: TGTGCCAGCAGCCCCGAGGGGTATCTGGAGACCCAGTACTTC; cdr3_aa: CASSPEGYLETQYF
clone_size: NA; j_call: TRBJ2-7; d_call: NA; v_call: TRBV7-6; cdr3_nt: TGTGCCAGCAGCTTAGGCGCTAAAGGCCGCTACGAGCAGTACTTC; cdr3_aa: CASSLGAKGRYEQYF
clone_size: NA; j_call: TRBJ2-1; d_call: TRBD2; v_call: TRBV5-1; cdr3_nt: TGCGCCAGCAGCCTAGAATCGGCGGGAGGCTACAATGAGCAGTTCTTC; cdr3_aa: CASSLESAGGYNEQFF
clone_size: NA; j_call: TRBJ1-1; d_call: TRBD1; v_call: TRBV6-5; cdr3_nt: TGTGCCAGCAGTCGACAAAACAGGGGCACTGAAGCTTTCTTT; cdr3_aa: CASSRQNRGTEAFF
clone_size: NA; j_call: TRBJ1-1; d_call: NA; v_call: TRBV18; cdr3_nt: TGTGCCAGCTCACAGTTACAGAACACTGAAGCTTTCTTT; cdr3_aa: CASSQLQNTEAFF
clone_size: NA; j_call: TRBJ1-5; d_call: NA; v_call: TRBV6-5; cdr3_nt: TGTGCCAGCAGTGACCCGAATCAGCCCCAGCATTTT; cdr3_aa: CASSDPNQPQHF
clone_size: NA; j_call: TRBJ2-7; d_call: NA; v_call: TRBV23-1; cdr3_nt: TGCGCCAGCTTAGACTACGAGCAGTACTTC; cdr3_aa: CASLDYEQYF
clone_size: NA; j_call: TRBJ2-3; d_call: TRBD2; v_call: TRBV7-3; cdr3_nt: TGTGCCAGCAGCTTAGCGGGGGGCGACACAGATACGCAGTATTTT; cdr3_aa: CASSLAGGDTDTQYF
clone_size: NA; j_call: TRBJ2-5; d_call: NA; v_call: TRBV12-5; cdr3_nt: TGTGCTAGTGCCATCCCTAGACCCGGACGGTGGGGGCAGGAGACCCAGTACTTC; cdr3_aa: CASAIPRPGRWGQETQYF
clone_size: NA; j_call: TRBJ1-1; d_call: NA; v_call: TRBV25-1; cdr3_nt: TGTGCCAGCAGTGACCTAACGGAAGGTAACACTGAAGCTTTCTTT; cdr3_aa: CASSDLTEGNTEAFF
clone_size: NA; j_call: TRBJ2-1; d_call: TRBD2; v_call: TRBV2; cdr3_nt: TGTGCCAGCACCACGGGCAGGGAGGGTGAGCAGTTCTTC; cdr3_aa: CASTTGREGEQFF
clone_size: NA; j_call: TRBJ1-3; d_call: TRBD1; v_call: TRBV19; cdr3_nt: TGTGCCAGTAGCGCGGGACAGGGGTCCGGAAACACCATATATTTT; cdr3_aa: CASSAGQGSGNTIYF
clone_size: NA; j_call: TRBJ2-1; d_call: NA; v_call: TRBV5-1; cdr3_nt: TGCGCCAGCAGCTCTCAGATTAACGCCAATGAGCAGTTCTTC; cdr3_aa: CASSSQINANEQFF
clone_size: few; j_call: TRBJ2-2; d_call: TRBD1; v_call: TRBV27; cdr3_nt: TGTGCCAGCCGAGACAGGGTGTCCACCGGGGAGCTGTTTTTT; cdr3_aa: CASRDRVSTGELFF
clone_size: NA; j_call: TRBJ2-5; d_call: TRBD1; v_call: TRBV7-2; cdr3_nt: TGTGCCAGCAGCCCTGGACAGGGACAAGAGCAGTACTTC; cdr3_aa: CASSPGQGQEQYF
clone_size: NA; j_call: TRBJ2-1; d_call: NA; v_call: TRBV2; cdr3_nt: TGTGCCAGCAGTGAAAGTGGACAGACCTACAATGAGCAGTTCTTC; cdr3_aa: CASSESGQTYNEQFF
clone_size: NA; j_call: TRBJ2-1; d_call: NA; v_call: TRBV7-8; cdr3_nt: TGTGCCAGCAGCTTAGAGGGGGGGATCTCCTACAATGAGCAGTTCTTC; cdr3_aa: CASSLEGGISYNEQFF
clone_size: few; j_call: TRBJ2-7; d_call: NA; v_call: TRBV10-1; cdr3_nt: TGCGCCAGCTGCAGTCTCCGCTTC; cdr3_aa: CASCSLRF
clone_size: NA; j_call: TRBJ2-1; d_call: NA; v_call: TRBV30; cdr3_nt: TGTGCCTGGGGGTCGGGGGCAGGCAATGAGCAGTTCTTC; cdr3_aa: CAWGSGAGNEQFF
clone_size: NA; j_call: TRBJ1-1; d_call: NA; v_call: TRBV11-2; cdr3_nt: TGTGCCAGCAGCTTAGATTGGGGGAACAAGAACACTGAAGCTTTCTTT; cdr3_aa: CASSLDWGNKNTEAFF
clone_size: NA; j_call: TRBJ2-5; d_call: NA; v_call: TRBV9; cdr3_nt: TGTGCCAGCAGCGTAGACGCCACCCCCGACTTGGGAGAGACCCAGTACTTC; cdr3_aa: CASSVDATPDLGETQYF
clone_size: NA; j_call: TRBJ1-1; d_call: NA; v_call: TRBV5-1; cdr3_nt: TGCGCCAGCAGCTATGGACAGTCTGAAGCTTTCTTT; cdr3_aa: CASSYGQSEAFF
clone_size: NA; j_call: TRBJ2-3; d_call: NA; v_call: TRBV28; cdr3_nt: TGTGCCAGCAGTTTTGTAGCGGGCACAGATACGCAGTATTTT; cdr3_aa: CASSFVAGTDTQYF
clone_size: NA; j_call: TRBJ1-6; d_call: NA; v_call: TRBV2; cdr3_nt: TGTGCCAGCATCACGGACAGATCTAATTCACCCCTCCACTTT; cdr3_aa: CASITDRSNSPLHF
clone_size: NA; j_call: TRBJ1-6; d_call: NA; v_call: TRBV18; cdr3_nt: TGTGCCAGCTCACCAGGGAATTCACCCCTCCACTTT; cdr3_aa: CASSPGNSPLHF
clone_size: NA; j_call: TRBJ2-7; d_call: NA; v_call: TRBV19; cdr3_nt: TGTGCCAGTAGTACGCCCCACGAGCAGTACTTC; cdr3_aa: CASSTPHEQYF
clone_size: NA; j_call: TRBJ2-7; d_call: NA; v_call: TRBV6-6; cdr3_nt: TGTGCCAGCAGTTATTCAGAGGGCTCGAACGAGCAGTACTTC; cdr3_aa: CASSYSEGSNEQYF
clone_size: NA; j_call: TRBJ1-3; d_call: TRBD1; v_call: TRBV5-1; cdr3_nt: TGCGCCAGCAGCCCATCCCCAGGGGGCTTAGGGGGAAACACCATATATTTT; cdr3_aa: CASSPSPGGLGGNTIYF
clone_size: NA; j_call: TRBJ1-4; d_call: TRBD1; v_call: TRBV10-3; cdr3_nt: TGTGCCATCAGTGAGGACAGGGCGGGTAATGAAAAACTGTTTTTT; cdr3_aa: CAISEDRAGNEKLFF
clone_size: NA; j_call: TRBJ2-3; d_call: NA; v_call: TRBV29-1; cdr3_nt: TGCAGCGGGGTTCTGTGGGGACCAGATACGCAGTATTTT; cdr3_aa: CSGVLWGPDTQYF
clone_size: NA; j_call: TRBJ2-7; d_call: NA; v_call: TRBV27; cdr3_nt: TGTGCCAGCAGTTTAGTAGGGACGCACGAGCAGTACTTC; cdr3_aa: CASSLVGTHEQYF
clone_size: NA; j_call: TRBJ2-7; d_call: NA; v_call: TRBV15; cdr3_nt: TGTGCCACCAGCAGAGACCCCAAATACGAGCAGTACTTC; cdr3_aa: CATSRDPKYEQYF
clone_size: once; j_call: TRBJ2-1; d_call: TRBD2; v_call: TRBV7-2; cdr3_nt: TGTGCCAGCAGCTTAGGACTAGCGGGAGTGCGAACCTACAATGAGCAGTTCTTC; cdr3_aa: CASSLGLAGVRTYNEQFF
clone_size: NA; j_call: TRBJ2-3; d_call: TRBD1; v_call: TRBV5-1; cdr3_nt: TGCGCCAGCAGCCCACAGGGGGCGTCTAGCACAGATACGCAGTATTTT; cdr3_aa: CASSPQGASSTDTQYF
clone_size: NA; j_call: TRBJ1-4; d_call: NA; v_call: TRBV2; cdr3_nt: TGTGCCAGCAGTGACCCCGGGTCGAGTGGAACTAATGAAAAACTGTTTTTT; cdr3_aa: CASSDPGSSGTNEKLFF
clone_size: NA; j_call: TRBJ2-2; d_call: NA; v_call: TRBV5-5; cdr3_nt: TGTGCCAGCAGCTTTAAGGACACCGGGGAGCTGTTTTTT; cdr3_aa: CASSFKDTGELFF
clone_size: NA; j_call: TRBJ2-7; d_call: TRBD1; v_call: TRBV19; cdr3_nt: TGTGCCAGTAGTGTGGACAGGGCCTACGAGCAGTACTTC; cdr3_aa: CASSVDRAYEQYF
clone_size: NA; j_call: TRBJ1-4; d_call: TRBD1; v_call: TRBV7-2; cdr3_nt: TGTGCCAGCAGCTTAGCCGGGACAGGGGTGGAGGAAAAACTGTTTTTT; cdr3_aa: CASSLAGTGVEEKLFF
clone_size: NA; j_call: TRBJ2-1; d_call: NA; v_call: TRBV15; cdr3_nt: TGTGCCACCAGCAGACGCGGGGTCGCCAATGAGCAGTTCTTC; cdr3_aa: CATSRRGVANEQFF
clone_size: NA; j_call: TRBJ1-1; d_call: TRBD1; v_call: TRBV6-6; cdr3_nt: TGTGCCAGCAGTACCCGGGACAGGGCAATTGAAGCTTTCTTT; cdr3_aa: CASSTRDRAIEAFF